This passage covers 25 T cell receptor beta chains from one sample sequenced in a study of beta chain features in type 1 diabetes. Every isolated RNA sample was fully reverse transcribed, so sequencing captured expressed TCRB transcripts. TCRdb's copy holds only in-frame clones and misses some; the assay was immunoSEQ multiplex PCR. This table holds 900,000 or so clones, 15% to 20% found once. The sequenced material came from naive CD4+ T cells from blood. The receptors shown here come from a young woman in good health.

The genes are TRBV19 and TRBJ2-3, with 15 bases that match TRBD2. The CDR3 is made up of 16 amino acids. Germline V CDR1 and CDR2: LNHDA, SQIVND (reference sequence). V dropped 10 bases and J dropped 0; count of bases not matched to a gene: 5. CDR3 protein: CATGTSGRTSTDTQYF. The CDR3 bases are TGTGCCACCGGGACTAGCGGGAGGACTAGCACAGATACGCAGTATTTT.

CDR3 DNA: TGTGCCAGCGCGCGGGACAGGGGCCACAATGAGCAGTTCTTC. This translates into CASARDRGHNEQFF. The V and J genes are TRBV2 and TRBJ2-1; 10 bases line up with TRBD1. Losses at the gene ends were 8 bases for V and 5 bases for J; bases not matched to a gene: 6. CDR3 size: 14 residues. Germline CDR1 reads SNHLY; CDR2 reads FYNNEI.

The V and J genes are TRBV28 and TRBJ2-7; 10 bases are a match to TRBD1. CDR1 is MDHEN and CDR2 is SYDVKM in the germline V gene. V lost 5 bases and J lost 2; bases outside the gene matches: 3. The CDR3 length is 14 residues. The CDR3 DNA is TGTGCCAGCAGTCGGACAGGGGGACCCTACGAGCAGTACTTC. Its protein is CASSRTGGPYEQYF.

The CDR3 loop reads CASSSGQSGYEQYF. Written as DNA, the CDR3 is TGCGCCAGCAGCTCAGGACAGAGCGGTTACGAGCAGTACTTC. The chain is built from TRBV5-1 and TRBJ2-7, with a possible D match to TRBD1 (6 bases). Germline CDR1 and CDR2: SGHRS and YFSETQ. The CDR3 is 14 residues long. V was pared by 3 bases and J by 4 bases, with 14 bases between. Full variable domain (rest looked up from reference TRBV5-1 and TRBJ2-7): KAGVTQTPRYLIKTRGQQVTLSCSPISGHRSVSWYQQTPGQGLQFLFEYFSETQRNKGNFPGRFSGRQFSNSRSEMNVSTLELGDSALYLCASSSGQSGYEQYFGPGTRLTVT.

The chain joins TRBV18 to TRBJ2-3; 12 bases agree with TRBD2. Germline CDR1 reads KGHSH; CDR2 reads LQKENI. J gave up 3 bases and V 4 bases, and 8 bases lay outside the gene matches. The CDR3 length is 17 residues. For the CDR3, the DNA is TGTGCCAGCTCACAACCGGGACTAGCGGGCGGTACAGATACGCAGTATTTT. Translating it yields CASSQPGLAGGTDTQYF.

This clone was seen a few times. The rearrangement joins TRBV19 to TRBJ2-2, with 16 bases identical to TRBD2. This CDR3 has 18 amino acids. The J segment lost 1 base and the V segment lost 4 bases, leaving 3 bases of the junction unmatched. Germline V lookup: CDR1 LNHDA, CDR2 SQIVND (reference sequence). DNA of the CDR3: TGTGCCAGTAGTAGGGGACTAGCGGGAGGGATGAACACCGGGGAGCTGTTTTTT. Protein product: CASSRGLAGGMNTGELFF. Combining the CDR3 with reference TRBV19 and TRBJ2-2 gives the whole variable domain DGGITQSPKYLFRKEGQNVTLSCEQNLNHDAMYWYRQDPGQGLRLIYYSQIVNDFQKGDIAEGYSVSREKKESFPLTVTSAQKNPTAFYLCASSRGLAGGMNTGELFFGEGSRLTVL.

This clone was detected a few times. Here the CDR3 DNA reads TGTGCCAGCAGCTCAATACTAGCGGGACTACTCAATGAGCAGTTCTTC. Amino acids: CASSSILAGLLNEQFF. The genes are TRBV11-2 and TRBJ2-1; 10 bases match TRBD2. The V and J ends lost 4 bases and 6 bases, in that order; junction bases with no gene match: 9. The CDR3 runs to 16 residues. Germline lookup yields CDR1 SGHAT and CDR2 FQNNGV.

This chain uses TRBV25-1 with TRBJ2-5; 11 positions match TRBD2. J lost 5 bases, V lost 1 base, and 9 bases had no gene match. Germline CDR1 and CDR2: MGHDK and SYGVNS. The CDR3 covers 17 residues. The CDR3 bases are TGTGCCAGCAGTGAATTTGTAGCGGGAGGGCCGAGGGAGACCCAGTACTTC. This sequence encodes CASSEFVAGGPRETQYF.

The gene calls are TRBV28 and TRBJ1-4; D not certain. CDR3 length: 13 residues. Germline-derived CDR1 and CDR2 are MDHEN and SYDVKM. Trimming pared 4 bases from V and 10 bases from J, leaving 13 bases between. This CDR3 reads CASSSTNSGKLFF. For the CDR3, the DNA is TGTGCCAGCAGTTCAACAAACTCGGGAAAACTGTTTTTT. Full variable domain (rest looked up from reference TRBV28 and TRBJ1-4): DVKVTQSSRYLVKRTGEKVFLECVQDMDHENMFWYRQDPGLGLRLIYFSYDVKMKEKGDIPEGYSVSREKKERFSLILESASTNQTSMYLCASSSTNSGKLFFGSGTQLSVL.

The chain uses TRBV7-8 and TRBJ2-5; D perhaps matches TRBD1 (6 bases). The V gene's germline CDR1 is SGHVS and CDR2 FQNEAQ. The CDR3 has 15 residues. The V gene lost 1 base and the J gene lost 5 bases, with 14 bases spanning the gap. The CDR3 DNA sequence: TGTGCCAGCAGCTTAGGAATACAGGGTTGGGAGACCCAGTACTTC. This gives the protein CASSLGIQGWETQYF.

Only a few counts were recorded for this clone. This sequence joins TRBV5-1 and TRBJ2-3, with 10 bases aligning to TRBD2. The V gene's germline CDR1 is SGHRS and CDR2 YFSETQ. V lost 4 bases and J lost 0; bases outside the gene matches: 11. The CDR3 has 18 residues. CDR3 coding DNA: TGCGCCAGCAGCCGAGGACTAGCGGTCTACACTAGCACAGATACGCAGTATTTT. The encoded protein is CASSRGLAVYTSTDTQYF.

CDR3 coding DNA: TGTGCCAGCTCACCTGGCAGGGGGTACGAGCAGTACTTC. It is translated as CASSPGRGYEQYF. V gene TRBV18 combines with J gene TRBJ2-7; 7 bases fit TRBD1. The length of the CDR3 is 13 residues. Germline V gives CDR1 KGHSH, CDR2 LQKENI. Trimming removed 3 bases from V and 4 bases from J; junction bases left unmatched: 3.

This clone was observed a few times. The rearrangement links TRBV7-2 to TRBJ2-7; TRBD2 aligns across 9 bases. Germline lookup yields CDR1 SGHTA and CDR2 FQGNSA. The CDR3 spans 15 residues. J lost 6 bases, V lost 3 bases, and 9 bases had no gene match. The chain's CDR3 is CASSLTGTSILEQYF. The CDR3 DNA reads TGTGCCAGCAGCTTGACCGGGACTAGCATTCTCGAGCAGTACTTC.

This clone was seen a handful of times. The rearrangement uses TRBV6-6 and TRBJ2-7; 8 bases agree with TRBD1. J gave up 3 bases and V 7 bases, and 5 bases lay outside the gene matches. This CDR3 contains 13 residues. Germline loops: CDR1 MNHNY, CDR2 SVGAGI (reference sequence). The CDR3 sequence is CASNRDRSYEQYF. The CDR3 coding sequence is TGTGCCAGCAATCGGGACAGGAGCTACGAGCAGTACTTC.

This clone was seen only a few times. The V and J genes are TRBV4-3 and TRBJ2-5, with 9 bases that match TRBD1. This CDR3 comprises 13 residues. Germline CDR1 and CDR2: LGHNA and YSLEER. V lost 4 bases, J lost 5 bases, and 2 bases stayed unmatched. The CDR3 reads CASSPGTGETQYF. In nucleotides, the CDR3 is TGCGCCAGCAGCCCGGGGACAGGGGAGACCCAGTACTTC.

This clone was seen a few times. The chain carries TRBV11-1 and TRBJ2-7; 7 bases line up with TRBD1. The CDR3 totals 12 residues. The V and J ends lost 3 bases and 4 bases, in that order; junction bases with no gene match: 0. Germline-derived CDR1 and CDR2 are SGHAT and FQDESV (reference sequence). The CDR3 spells CASSLTGYEQYF. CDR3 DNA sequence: TGTGCCAGCAGCTTGACAGGGTACGAGCAGTACTTC.

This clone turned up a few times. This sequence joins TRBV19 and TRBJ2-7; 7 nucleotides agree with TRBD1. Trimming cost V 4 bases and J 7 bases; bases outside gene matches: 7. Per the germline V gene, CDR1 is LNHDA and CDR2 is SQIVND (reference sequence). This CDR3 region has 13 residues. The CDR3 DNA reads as TGTGCCAGTAGTACAGACAGGGATGGGGAGCAGTACTTC. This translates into CASSTDRDGEQYF.

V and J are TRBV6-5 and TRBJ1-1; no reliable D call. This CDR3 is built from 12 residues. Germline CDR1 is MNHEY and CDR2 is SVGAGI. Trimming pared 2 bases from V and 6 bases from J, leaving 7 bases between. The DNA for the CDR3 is TGTGCCAGCAGTTACCCAGGCGCTGAAGCTTTCTTT. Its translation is CASSYPGAEAFF.

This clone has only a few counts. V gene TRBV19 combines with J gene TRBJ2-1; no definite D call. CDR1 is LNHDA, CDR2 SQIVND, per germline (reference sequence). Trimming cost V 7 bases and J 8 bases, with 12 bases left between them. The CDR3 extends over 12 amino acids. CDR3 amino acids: CASMYTGHEQFF. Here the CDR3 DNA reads TGTGCCAGTATGTATACGGGCCATGAGCAGTTCTTC.

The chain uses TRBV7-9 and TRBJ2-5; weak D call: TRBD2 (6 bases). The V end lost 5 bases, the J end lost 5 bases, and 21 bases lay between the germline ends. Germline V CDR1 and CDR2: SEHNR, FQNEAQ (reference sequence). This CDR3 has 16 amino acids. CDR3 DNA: TGTGCCAGCAGCGACGTCCGGGACTCCCTGGGGGAGACCCAGTACTTC. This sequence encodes CASSDVRDSLGETQYF.

CDR3 protein: CASRAAESSGANVLTF. The CDR3 bases are TGTGCCAGCCGGGCAGCCGAGAGCTCTGGGGCCAACGTCCTGACTTTC. The genes are TRBV27 and TRBJ2-6, with D unresolved. The germline V gene encodes CDR1 MNHEY and CDR2 SMNVEV (reference sequence). V lost 8 bases and J 0 bases, leaving 14 bases between the germline ends. The CDR3 contains 16 residues.

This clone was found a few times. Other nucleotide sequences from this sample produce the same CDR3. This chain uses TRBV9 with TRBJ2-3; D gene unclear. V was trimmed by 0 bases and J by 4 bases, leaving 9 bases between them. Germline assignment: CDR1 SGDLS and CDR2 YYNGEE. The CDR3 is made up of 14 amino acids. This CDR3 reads CASSVDPGPDTQYF. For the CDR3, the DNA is TGTGCCAGCAGCGTAGATCCGGGCCCAGATACGCAGTATTTT. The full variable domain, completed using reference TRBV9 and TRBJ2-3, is DSGVTQTPKHLITATGQRVTLRCSPRSGDLSVYWYQQSLDQGLQFLIQYYNGEERAKGNILERFSAQQFPDLHSELNLSSLELGDSALYFCASSVDPGPDTQYFGPGTRLTVL.

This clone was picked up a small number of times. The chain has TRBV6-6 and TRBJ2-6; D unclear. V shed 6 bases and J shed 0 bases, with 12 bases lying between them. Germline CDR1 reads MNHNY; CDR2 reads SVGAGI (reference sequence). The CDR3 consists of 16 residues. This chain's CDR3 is CASRTLPRSGANVLTF. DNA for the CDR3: TGTGCCAGCAGAACCCTGCCCCGCTCTGGGGCCAACGTCCTGACTTTC.

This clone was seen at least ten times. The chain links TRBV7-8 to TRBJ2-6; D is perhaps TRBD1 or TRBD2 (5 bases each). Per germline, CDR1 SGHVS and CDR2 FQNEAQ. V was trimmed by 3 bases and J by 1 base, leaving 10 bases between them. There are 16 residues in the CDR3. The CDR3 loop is CASSFRWGSGANVLTF. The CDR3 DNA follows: TGTGCCAGCAGCTTTCGTTGGGGGTCTGGGGCCAACGTCCTGACTTTC.

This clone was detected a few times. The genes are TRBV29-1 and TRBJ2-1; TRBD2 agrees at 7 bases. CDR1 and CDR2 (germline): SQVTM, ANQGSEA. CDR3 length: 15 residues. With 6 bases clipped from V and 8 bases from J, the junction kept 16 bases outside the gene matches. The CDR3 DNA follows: TGCAGCGTAAGCGGGAAGACGCTACGAGGCGATGAGCAGTTCTTC. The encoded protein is CSVSGKTLRGDEQFF.